This T cell receptor (beta chain) was recovered during a study of chemoradiotherapy in HPV16-positive cancers (dated by TCRdb to the early 2020s). Turning to the overall study: Using functional T-cell assays on cells from a couple of HPV16-positive patients, the researchers defined candidate HPV-specific T-cell clones and common TCR motifs. Next, the candidate HPV-specific TCRs and motifs were followed in TCR repertoires from around 92 patients with HPV-related cancers. The study asked whether T-cell immunity against the HPV oncoproteins E6 and E7 changes during chemoradiotherapy and whether it affects survival.

Broader findings and caveats from the paper: The functional definition of HPV-specific T cells came from only a couple of HPV16-positive patients, and the survival association was reported for HPV16-positive patients. Among HPV16-positive patients, expansion of HPV-responsive T cells during chemoradiotherapy was associated with better recurrence-free survival. Expansion of candidate HPV-specific clones and E7-related TCR motifs was observed in the tumor microenvironment during treatment, whereas no such expansion was observed for non-HPV-specific T cells.

Comment on this clone: What this receptor recognizes is not known. No much larger clone is present one base from it, and per-base qualities are unavailable.

Because repertoires were sampled repeatedly during chemoradiotherapy, clonal expansion in the tumor microenvironment could be followed. The CDR3 sequence holds 15 residues, the cysteine and phenylalanine included. The sequence is cut down to CDR3 DNA, 45 bases in frame from base 1. V is reduced by 5 bases and J by 0 bases, leaving a spacing of 13 bases between them. The germline V gene provides CDR1 SGHAT and CDR2 FQNNGV. Libraries were prepared through the immunoSEQ multiplex PCR assay. This is the immuneACCESS table as TCRdb keeps it, with only in-frame sequences that have V and J called. A part of the clones is gone; compared with another copy, unresolved V genes explain less than half, and the rest is unexplained. The table for this sample lists about 6,600 clones; 81% of them were counted only once. The top ten hold 6% to 9% of the sample.

The chain is encoded by TRBV11-2 joined to TRBJ2-5; the D gene may be TRBD1 or TRBD2, since each aligns over 5 bases. The receptor's source is a human donor with HPV-associated anogenital cancer. Sequenced material: tumor tissue, taken from a patient who underwent chemoradiotherapy. The CDR3 sequence is CASSPLLGDQETQYF. The bases read TGTGCCAGCAGCCCTCTCCTGGGGGACCAAGAGACCCAGTACTTC.